Following are 6 T cell receptor beta chains from one sample sequenced in a study of OX40 agonist ivuxolimab in advanced cancers. Sequenced by immunoSEQ multiplex PCR; TCRdb stores in-frame clones only, minus some. The sample holds 75,000 to 100,000 clones, about 91% seen once. Specimen: CD4+ or CD8+ T cells sorted from blood, collected in a trial of the OX40 agonist ivuxolimab. The receptors originated from an adult with an advanced solid tumor such as melanoma, head and neck, liver or kidney cancer.

The chain couples TRBV9 to TRBJ2-1; 8 nucleotides match TRBD1. After removal of 0 bases from V and 5 bases from J, the junction contained 7 bases not matched to a gene. This CDR3 spans 16 amino acids. Germline V gene lookup returns CDR1 SGDLS and CDR2 YYNGEE. CDR3 in amino acids: CASSVGPTGVNNEQFF. DNA of the CDR3: TGTGCCAGCAGCGTAGGCCCGACAGGGGTAAACAATGAGCAGTTCTTC.

This chain uses TRBV19 with TRBJ1-5, with TRBD1 identical over 7 bases. V was clipped by 5 bases and J by 7 bases; unmatched bases: 8. The CDR3 sequence is 14 residues long. CDR1 and CDR2 (germline): LNHDA, SQIVND (reference sequence). CDR3 sequence: CASSPQTGNQPQHF. Written as DNA, the CDR3 is TGTGCCAGTAGTCCTCAGACAGGGAACCAGCCCCAGCATTTT.

The chain links TRBV7-2 to TRBJ2-2; 8 nucleotides align to TRBD2. CDR1 is SGHTA, CDR2 FQGNSA, per germline. V lost 4 bases and J lost 3; bases outside the gene matches: 4. The CDR3 spans 15 residues. The chain's CDR3 is CASSSSGLHTGELFF. DNA of the CDR3: TGTGCCAGCAGCTCTAGCGGGCTGCACACCGGGGAGCTGTTTTTT.

The chain uses TRBV6-5 and TRBJ2-7, with D unresolved. With 7 bases removed from V and 0 bases from J, the gap between germline ends came to 16 bases. The length of the CDR3 is 15 residues. From germline, CDR1 is MNHEY and CDR2 SVGAGI. CDR3 residues: CASTPPHTFSYEQYF. Here the CDR3 DNA reads TGTGCCAGCACCCCCCCACATACCTTCTCCTACGAGCAGTACTTC.

This clone was found once. This chain joins TRBV6-5 and TRBJ1-2, with D unresolved. CDR1 is MNHEY and CDR2 is SVGAGI in the germline V gene. V lost 7 bases and J 4 bases, leaving 19 bases between the germline ends. CDR3 size: 15 residues. CDR3 amino acids: CASKYSGSRGYGYTF. The CDR3 bases are TGTGCCAGCAAGTACTCAGGTTCCCGAGGCTATGGCTACACCTTC.

The chain couples TRBV6-6 to TRBJ2-5; 8 nucleotides line up with TRBD1. Looked up from germline, CDR1 is MNHNY and CDR2 is SVGAGI (reference sequence). The CDR3 extends over 13 amino acids. V dropped 10 bases and J dropped 4; count of bases not matched to a gene: 8. CDR3 region: CATAPGGLETQYF. Written as DNA, the CDR3 is TGTGCCACCGCGCCAGGGGGCCTAGAGACCCAGTACTTC.